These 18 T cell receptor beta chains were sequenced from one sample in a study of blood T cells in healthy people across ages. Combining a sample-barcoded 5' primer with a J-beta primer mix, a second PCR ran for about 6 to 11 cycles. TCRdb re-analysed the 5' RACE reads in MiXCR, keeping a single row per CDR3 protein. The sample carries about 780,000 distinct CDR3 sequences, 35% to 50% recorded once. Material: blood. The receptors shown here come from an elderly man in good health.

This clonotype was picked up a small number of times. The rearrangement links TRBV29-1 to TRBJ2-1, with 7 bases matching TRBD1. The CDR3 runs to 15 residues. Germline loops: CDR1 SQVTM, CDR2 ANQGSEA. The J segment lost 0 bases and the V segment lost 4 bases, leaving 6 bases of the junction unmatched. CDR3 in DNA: TGCAGCGTTGCGGACAGGTCCCACTCCTACAATGAGCAGTTCTTC. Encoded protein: CSVADRSHSYNEQFF.

The CDR3 sequence is CAISGTETNEKLFF. The DNA for the CDR3 is TGTGCCATCAGCGGGACAGAGACTAATGAAAAACTGTTTTTT. V usage is TRBV10-3 and J usage is TRBJ1-4; 7 bases are shared with TRBD1. The CDR3 extends over 14 amino acids. With V trimmed by 6 bases and J by 2 bases, 3 bases remained unmatched. Germline assignment: CDR1 ENHRY and CDR2 SYGVKD.

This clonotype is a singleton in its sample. CDR3 residues: CASMADPAGGETQYF. The CDR3 coding sequence is TGTGCCAGCATGGCCGATCCGGCAGGGGGGGAGACCCAGTACTTC. The rearrangement joins TRBV25-1 to TRBJ2-5; TRBD1 is a possible D gene (7 bases). The CDR3 contains 15 residues. Germline-derived CDR1 and CDR2 are MGHDK and SYGVNS. The V end lost 7 bases, the J end lost 5 bases, and 20 bases lay between the germline ends.

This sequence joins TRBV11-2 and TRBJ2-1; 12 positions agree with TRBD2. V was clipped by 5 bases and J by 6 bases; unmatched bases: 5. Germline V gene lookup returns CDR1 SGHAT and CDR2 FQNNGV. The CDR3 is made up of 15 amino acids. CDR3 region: CASSHGLAGFNEQFF. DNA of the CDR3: TGTGCCAGCAGCCATGGACTAGCGGGATTCAATGAGCAGTTCTTC. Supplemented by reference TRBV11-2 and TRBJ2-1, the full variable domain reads EAGVAQSPRYKIIEKRQSVAFWCNPISGHATLYWYQQILGQGPKLLIQFQNNGVVDDSQLPKDRFSAERLKGVDSTLKIQPAKLEDSAVYLCASSHGLAGFNEQFFGPGTRLTVL.

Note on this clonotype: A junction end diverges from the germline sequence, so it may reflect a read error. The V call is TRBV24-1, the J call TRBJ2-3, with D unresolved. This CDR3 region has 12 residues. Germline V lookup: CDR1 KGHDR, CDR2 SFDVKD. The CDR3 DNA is TGTGCCACCAGTGACCCAACAGATACGCAGTATTTC. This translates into CATSDPTDTQYF.

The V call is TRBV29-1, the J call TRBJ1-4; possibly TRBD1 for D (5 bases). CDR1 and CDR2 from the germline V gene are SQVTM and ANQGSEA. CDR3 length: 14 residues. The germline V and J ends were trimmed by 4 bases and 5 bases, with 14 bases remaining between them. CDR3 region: CSVVSGTGNEKLFF. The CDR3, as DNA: TGCAGCGTTGTCTCCGGGACGGGAAATGAAAAACTGTTTTTT.

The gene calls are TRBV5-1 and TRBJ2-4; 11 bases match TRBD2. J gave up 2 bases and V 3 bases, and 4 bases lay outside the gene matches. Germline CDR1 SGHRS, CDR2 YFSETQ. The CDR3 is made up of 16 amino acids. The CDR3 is CASSSTSGMTKNIQYF. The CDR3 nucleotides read TGCGCCAGCAGCTCGACTAGCGGGATGACCAAAAACATTCAGTACTTC.

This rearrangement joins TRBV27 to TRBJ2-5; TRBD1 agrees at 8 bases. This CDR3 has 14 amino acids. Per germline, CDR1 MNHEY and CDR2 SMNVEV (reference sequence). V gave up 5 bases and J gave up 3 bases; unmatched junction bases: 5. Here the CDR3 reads CASSIHRGEETQYF. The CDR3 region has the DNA TGTGCCAGCAGTATTCACAGGGGGGAAGAGACCCAGTACTTC.

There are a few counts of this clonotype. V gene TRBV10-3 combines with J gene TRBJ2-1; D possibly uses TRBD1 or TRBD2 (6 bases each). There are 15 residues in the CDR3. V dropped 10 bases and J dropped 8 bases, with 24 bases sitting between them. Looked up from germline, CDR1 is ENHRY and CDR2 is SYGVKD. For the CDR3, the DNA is TGTGCCACACAGGGTTACGGGAGAGAAATCTATGAGCAGTTCTTC. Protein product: CATQGYGREIYEQFF.

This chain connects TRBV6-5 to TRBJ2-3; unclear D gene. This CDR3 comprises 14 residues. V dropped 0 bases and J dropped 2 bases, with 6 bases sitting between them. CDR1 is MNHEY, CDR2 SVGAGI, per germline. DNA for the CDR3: TGTGCCAGCAGTTACTCGAGTGACACAGATACGCAGTATTTT. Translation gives CASSYSSDTDTQYF.

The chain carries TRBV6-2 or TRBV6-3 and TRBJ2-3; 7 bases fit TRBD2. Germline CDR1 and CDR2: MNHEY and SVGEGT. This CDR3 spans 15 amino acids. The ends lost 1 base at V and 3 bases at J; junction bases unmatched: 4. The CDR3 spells CASSYLTGGTDTQYF. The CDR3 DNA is TGTGCCAGCAGTTACTTAACGGGAGGTACAGATACGCAGTATTTT.

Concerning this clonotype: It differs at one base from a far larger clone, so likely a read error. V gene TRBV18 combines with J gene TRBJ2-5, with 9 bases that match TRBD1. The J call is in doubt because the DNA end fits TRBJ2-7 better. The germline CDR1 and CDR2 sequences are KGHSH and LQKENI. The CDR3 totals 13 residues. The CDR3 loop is CAGSPGQGYEQYF. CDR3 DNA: TGTGCCGGCTCACCGGGACAGGGCTACGAGCAGTACTTC.

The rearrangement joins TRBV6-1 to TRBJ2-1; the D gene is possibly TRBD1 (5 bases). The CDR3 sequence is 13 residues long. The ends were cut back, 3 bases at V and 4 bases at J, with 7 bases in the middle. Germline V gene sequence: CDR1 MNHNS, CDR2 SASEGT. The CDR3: CASSDQGYNEQFF. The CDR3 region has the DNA TGTGCCAGCAGTGACCAGGGTTACAATGAGCAGTTCTTC.

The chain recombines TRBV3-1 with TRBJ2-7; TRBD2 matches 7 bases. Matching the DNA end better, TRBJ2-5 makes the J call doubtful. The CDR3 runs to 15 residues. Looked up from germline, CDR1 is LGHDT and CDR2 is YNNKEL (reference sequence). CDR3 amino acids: CASSLKPTSSETQYF. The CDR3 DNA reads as TGTGCCAGCAGCCTCAAACCGACTAGCAGCGAGACCCAGTACTTC.

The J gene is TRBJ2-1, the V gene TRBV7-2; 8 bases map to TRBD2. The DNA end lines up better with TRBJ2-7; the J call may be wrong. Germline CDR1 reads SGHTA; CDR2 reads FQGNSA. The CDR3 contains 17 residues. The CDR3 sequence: CASSGRGGLSSYNEQYF. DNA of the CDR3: TGTGCCAGCAGCGGACGGGGGGGGTTAAGCTCCTACAATGAGCAGTACTTC.

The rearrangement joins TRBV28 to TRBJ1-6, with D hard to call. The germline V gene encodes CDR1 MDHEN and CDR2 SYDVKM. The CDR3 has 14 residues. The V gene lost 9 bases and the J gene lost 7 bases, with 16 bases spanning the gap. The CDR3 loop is CASNRAKRNSPLHF. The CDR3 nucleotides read TGTGCCAGTAACCGGGCAAAAAGAAATTCACCCCTCCACTTT.

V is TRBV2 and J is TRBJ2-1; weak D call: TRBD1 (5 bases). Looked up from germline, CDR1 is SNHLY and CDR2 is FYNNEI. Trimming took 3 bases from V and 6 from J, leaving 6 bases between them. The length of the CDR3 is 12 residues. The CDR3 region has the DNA TGTGCCAGCAGTGAGGGGCCCAATGAGCAGTTCTTC. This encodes CASSEGPNEQFF.

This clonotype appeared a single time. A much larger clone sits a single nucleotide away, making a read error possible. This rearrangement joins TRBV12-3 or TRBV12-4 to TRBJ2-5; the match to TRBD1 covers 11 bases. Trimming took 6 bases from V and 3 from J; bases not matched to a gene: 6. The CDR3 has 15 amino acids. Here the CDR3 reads CASRCGTGGEETQYF. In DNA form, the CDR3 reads TGTGCCAGCAGATGCGGGACAGGGGGAGAAGAGACCCAGTACTTC.